The 3 T cell receptor beta chains given below trace back to one sample, sequenced in a study of cytomegalovirus exposure and HLA in healthy donors. Clones were sequenced by immunoSEQ multiplex PCR, and TCRdb holds only the in-frame ones, with some missing. The data show 250,000 to 350,000 clones, roughly 90% seen once. Material: PBMCs. All receptors derive from a woman aged 25 to 39 in good health and CMV-seropositive.

J is TRBJ2-2 and V is TRBV27; no definite D call. Trimming pared 3 bases from V and 2 bases from J, leaving 10 bases between. The CDR3 extends over 15 amino acids. Germline V gene lookup returns CDR1 MNHEY and CDR2 SMNVEV (reference sequence). CDR3 protein: CASSFVADNTGELFF. CDR3 nucleotides: TGTGCCAGCAGTTTTGTGGCCGACAACACCGGGGAGCTGTTTTTT.

The chain employs TRBV7-9 and TRBJ1-1, with 8 bases matching TRBD1. The CDR3 spans 15 residues. Losses at the gene ends were 2 bases for V and 0 bases for J; bases not matched to a gene: 2. Per the germline V gene, CDR1 is SEHNR and CDR2 is FQNEAQ (reference sequence). CDR3 sequence: CASSLTGGLNTEAFF. Written as DNA, the CDR3 is TGTGCCAGCAGCTTAACAGGGGGTTTGAACACTGAAGCTTTCTTT. Full variable domain (outside the CDR3, taken from reference TRBV7-9 and TRBJ1-1): DTGVSQNPRHKITKRGQNVTFRCDPISEHNRLYWYRQTLGQGPEFLTYFQNEAQLEKSRLLSDRFSAERPKGSFSTLEIQRTEQGDSAMYLCASSLTGGLNTEAFFGQGTRLTVV.

The CDR3 is CASSSHLAGADGELFF. For the CDR3, the DNA is TGTGCCAGCAGCTCGCATCTAGCGGGAGCGGACGGGGAGCTGTTTTTT. The chain uses TRBV11-3 and TRBJ2-2, with 10 bases aligning to TRBD2. V lost 4 bases to trimming and J lost 7 bases; unmatched junction nucleotides: 9. Germline loops: CDR1 SGHNT, CDR2 YENEEA. This CDR3 comprises 16 residues.